The T cell receptor beta chain described here comes from a study of T cells in Graves' hyperthyroidism and ophthalmopathy. General observations from the study: Researchers report that a 13 V-J model separated ophthalmopathy from stable hyperthyroidism.

The CDR3 regions of TCR beta were amplified from RNA transcripts. First-round RT-PCR targeting the TCR CDR3 was performed with the HTBI primer set. TCRdb reanalysed the multiplex PCR reads using MiXCR and keeps one entry per CDR3 protein. The sample lists approximately 370,000 distinct CDR3 sequences, roughly a sixth occurring once. Hyperthyroidism patients were newly diagnosed, had disease duration under 2 months, and were aged 18 to 65 years. A patient was excluded if there was uncontrolled infection, other autoimmune disease, pregnancy or lactation. In this sample, this clonotype turned up a few times. Its specificity is unknown. Germline CDR1 is DFQATT and CDR2 is SNEGSKA (reference sequence). The CDR3 totals 16 residues. V dropped 0 bases and J dropped 0; count of bases not matched to a gene: 7.

The sample consisted of blood. This chain joins TRBV20-1 and TRBJ1-1, with 7 bases lining up with TRBD1. The source of this sequence is a woman in her 30s with Graves' hyperthyroidism that later progressed to Graves' ophthalmopathy. The CDR3 sequence: CSARDLGGQLNTEAFF. Here the CDR3 DNA reads TGCAGTGCTAGAGATCTCGGGGGACAGTTGAACACTGAAGCTTTCTTT.